The 7 T cell receptor beta chains presented below share a single source sample, sequenced in a study of blood T cell repertoires in COVID-19. Profiled with immunoSEQ multiplex PCR; TCRdb holds only in-frame clones, not every one. The table lists 300,000 to 450,000 clones, more than 75% of them singletons. The sequenced sample consisted of PBMCs or T cells enriched from blood (not recorded which). The receptors here all came from a woman aged 18-35 years who had recovered from COVID-19.

This sequence joins TRBV5-8 and TRBJ1-1; TRBD1 might be the D (6 bases). There are 11 residues in the CDR3. Germline CDR1 reads SGHTS; CDR2 reads YDEGEE. V shed 5 bases and J shed 4 bases, with 6 bases lying between them. In nucleotides, the CDR3 is TGTGCCAGCAGACAGGGCACTGAAGCTTTCTTT. This encodes CASRQGTEAFF. The variable domain in full, with the rest retrieved from reference TRBV5-8 and TRBJ1-1, is EAGVTQSPTHLIKTRGQQATLRCSPISGHTSVYWYQQALGLGLQFLLWYDEGEERNRGNFPPRFSGRQFPNYSSELNVNALELEDSALYLCASRQGTEAFFGQGTRLTVV.

The chain uses TRBV5-4 and TRBJ1-2; no definite D call. Germline-derived CDR1 and CDR2 are SGHNT and YYREEE (reference sequence). The CDR3 loop spans 13 amino acids. V was trimmed by 4 bases and J by 2 bases, leaving 9 bases between them. As DNA, the CDR3 is TGTGCCAGCAGCGGAACAGAGAACTATGGCTACACCTTC. Translating it yields CASSGTENYGYTF.

V is TRBV3-1 (or the pseudogene TRBV3-2) and J is TRBJ2-7, with a weak D call TRBD1 (5 bases). Germline CDR1 is LGHDT and CDR2 is YNNKEL (reference sequence). The CDR3 length is 13 residues. Between the trimmed V and J ends, which lost 2 bases and 2 bases, there was a span of 7 bases. CDR3 region: CASSQQGTYEQYF. The DNA of the CDR3 is TGTGCCAGCAGCCAACAGGGTACCTACGAGCAGTACTTC.

The chain carries TRBV9 and TRBJ1-4; 7 positions match TRBD1. The CDR3 is made up of 14 amino acids. The ends lost 0 bases at V and 8 bases at J; junction bases unmatched: 4. Per germline, CDR1 SGDLS and CDR2 YYNGEE. CDR3 region: CASSVDAGGEKLFF. The CDR3 DNA reads TGTGCCAGCAGCGTAGATGCAGGGGGGGAAAAACTGTTTTTT.

This clone occurred once. The chain joins TRBV6-1 to TRBJ1-4; tentatively, D is TRBD1 (5 bases). The CDR3 runs 15 residues. Trimming pared 3 bases from V and 8 bases from J, leaving 16 bases between. Germline CDR1 reads MNHNS; CDR2 reads SASEGT. The CDR3 protein is CASSDTGAVSEKLFF. CDR3 sequence (DNA): TGTGCCAGCAGTGATACTGGGGCCGTATCGGAAAAACTGTTTTTT.

V gene TRBV9 combines with J gene TRBJ2-3; 13 bases map to TRBD2. This CDR3 has 18 amino acids. Trimming at V came to 0 bases and at J to 2 bases, leaving 6 bases not matched to a gene. Germline V lookup: CDR1 SGDLS, CDR2 YYNGEE. CDR3 nucleotide sequence: TGTGCCAGCAGCGTAGCCTTGACTAGCGGGGGGTTCACAGATACGCAGTATTTT. Translated: CASSVALTSGGFTDTQYF.

This chain uses TRBV5-8 with TRBJ2-7; TRBD2 is a possible D gene (7 bases). The CDR3 has 16 residues. The V gene lost 4 bases and the J gene lost 5 bases, with 22 bases spanning the gap. In germline, CDR1 is SGHTS, CDR2 YDEGEE. The CDR3 is CASSRRRGGRVDEQYF. The CDR3 nucleotides read TGTGCCAGCAGCAGGCGGAGGGGGGGACGGGTCGACGAGCAGTACTTC.